This is a list of T cell receptor beta chains from one sample in a study of shared clonotypes between healthy human individuals. Clones were read by immunoSEQ multiplex PCR, and TCRdb kept only the in-frame ones, dropping some. The sample has about 600,000 clones, 70% to 80% seen once. Sequencing was done on a sample of PBMCs. The receptors here all came from a woman aged 40 to 50 in good health. Some clones in this sample may be carry-over from other donors' samples. Both conserved end residues are part of each CDR3. The order of the fields is J gene, clone size, D gene, V gene, CDR3 DNA, CDR3 protein. A D gene is named only where the DNA matches it firmly. Size is omitted from some rows. Given values are once, few, many or a class for expanded clones.

TRBJ2-1 | once | TRBD2 | TRBV9 | TGTGCCAGCAGCGTAGCCGGGACTAGCGGGAGGGTCGGTAATGAGCAGTTCTTC | CASSVAGTSGRVGNEQFF
TRBJ2-1 | NA | TRBD2 | TRBV4-1 | TGCGCCAGCAAGGGAAACAGGGACAGGACTAGCGGGACCCCGGAGTCCTACAATGAGCAGTTCTTC | CASKGNRDRTSGTPESYNEQFF
TRBJ2-4 | NA | TRBD2 | TRBV5-1 | TGCGCCAGCATCCTAACACTCAAGACTAGCGGGAGGTACCGGGTCAACATTCAGTACTTC | CASILTLKTSGRYRVNIQYF
TRBJ2-5 | NA | NA | TRBV29-1 | TGCAGCGTTGACAGGGGGCGGGGGGAGACCCAGTACTTC | CSVDRGRGETQYF
TRBJ2-5 | NA | NA | TRBV30 | TGTGTCTGGAGCCGACAGGTTCGACAAGAGACCCGGTACTTC | CVWSRQVRQETRYF
TRBJ1-2 | NA | NA | TRBV7-3 | TGTGCCAGCAGCCACCCCGGGACGCGTGGGGGCTACACCTTC | CASSHPGTRGGYTF
TRBJ1-1 | once | TRBD1 | TRBV28 | TGTGCCAGCAGTCGGTCCGGGACAGGCAGGTTAGGCACTGAAGCTTTCTTT | CASSRSGTGRLGTEAFF
TRBJ2-3 | NA | TRBD2 | TRBV2 | TGTGCCAGCAGTGAATGGTCTAGCGGGACCCTTGAGAGGACGCAGTATTTT | CASSEWSSGTLERTQYF
TRBJ2-4 | NA | NA | TRBV4-1 | TGCGCCAGCAGCCAAGATCCGAGGGGGGACTACCAAAACATTCAGTACTTC | CASSQDPRGDYQNIQYF
TRBJ1-5 | NA | NA | TRBV5-8 | TGTGCCAGCAGCTGGGGGTTGAGGACGGGAGTGCCCCAGCATTTT | CASSWGLRTGVPQHF
TRBJ2-5 | NA | TRBD2 | TRBV6-1 | TGTGCCAGCAGTGAAAACGGAGCGGGAGCAATGGGAGAGACCCAGTACTTC | CASSENGAGAMGETQYF
TRBJ1-2 | NA | TRBD1 | TRBV29-1 | TGCAGCGGGGGACAGGGGGTATATGGCTACACCTTC | CSGGQGVYGYTF
TRBJ1-2 | NA | NA | TRBV28 | TGTGCCACCGTCTCGGGGGGCTTCTATGGCTACACCTTC | CATVSGGFYGYTF
TRBJ1-2 | NA | TRBD1 | TRBV29-1 | TGCAGCGGGACGACAGGGGGGGACTATGGCTACACCTTC | CSGTTGGDYGYTF
TRBJ2-7 | NA | NA | TRBV4-3 | TGCGCCAGCAGCCAACTTCCCGGGACCTACGAGCAGTACTTC | CASSQLPGTYEQYF
TRBJ2-3 | NA | NA | TRBV27 | TGTGCCAGCAGTTCAAGGGGTGTGGGGAGAGGAGGAGGCACAGATACGCAGTATTTT | CASSSRGVGRGGGTDTQYF
TRBJ2-1 | NA | TRBD2 | TRBV11-1 | TGTGCCAGCAGCTTAGATTATGCAGCGGGAGCATACAATGAGCAGTTCTTC | CASSLDYAAGAYNEQFF
TRBJ1-1 | NA | TRBD1 | TRBV29-1 | TGCAGCGTTGCCCAGGGGGGGAGGCACACTGAAGCTTTCTTT | CSVAQGGRHTEAFF
TRBJ1-1 | NA | NA | TRBV30 | TGTGCCTACGCGAGGAGGGTTCAGGACACTGAAGCTTTCTTT | CAYARRVQDTEAFF
TRBJ2-7 | NA | TRBD2 | TRBV29-1 | TGCAGCGTTGGTCTAGCGGAGGTCTACGAGCAGTACTTC | CSVGLAEVYEQYF
TRBJ2-2 | NA | TRBD2 | TRBV27 | TGTGCCAGCAATCGGCTAGCGGGGATCGGGGAGCTGTTTTTT | CASNRLAGIGELFF
TRBJ2-7 | many | TRBD2 | TRBV19 | TGTGCCAGTAGTCCCCGGGGGACTAGCGGGACTACCTACGAGCAGTACTTC | CASSPRGTSGTTYEQYF
TRBJ2-7 | few | NA | TRBV5-1 | TGCGCCAGCAGCTTAGACAGGAACTCCTACGAGCAGTACTTC | CASSLDRNSYEQYF
TRBJ2-3 | NA | TRBD1 | TRBV7-6 | TGTGCCAGCAGCTTAGACTACAGGGGCACGGATACGCAGTATTTT | CASSLDYRGTDTQYF
TRBJ2-3 | NA | TRBD2 | TRBV12-5 | TGTGCTAGTGGTTTGGTACTAGCGGGAGAGGCAGATACGCAGTATTTT | CASGLVLAGEADTQYF
TRBJ1-1 | NA | NA | TRBV18 | TGTGCCAGCTCACAATCCTGGGGGACTGAAGCTTTCTTT | CASSQSWGTEAFF
TRBJ1-4 | NA | NA | TRBV4-1 | TGCGCCAGCAGCCAAGTAGCCGGGGTCAATGAAAAACTGTTTTTT | CASSQVAGVNEKLFF
TRBJ2-7 | NA | NA | TRBV5-4 | TGTGCCAGCAGCTTGAGGCAGGCCGTGACCTACGAGCAGTACTTC | CASSLRQAVTYEQYF
TRBJ2-1 | NA | TRBD2 | TRBV4-1 | TGCGCCAGCACCGGGGGACTAGCGGGAGCCATCTTCAATGAGCAGTTCTTC | CASTGGLAGAIFNEQFF
TRBJ2-7 | NA | TRBD1 | TRBV7-9 | TGTGCCAGCAGCTCCGGGACAGGGATCTACGAGCAGTACTTC | CASSSGTGIYEQYF
TRBJ2-5 | NA | NA | TRBV14 | TGTGCCAGCAGCCACGGCTTAGGTTCCAAAGAGACCCAGTACTTC | CASSHGLGSKETQYF
TRBJ1-2 | once | NA | TRBV29-1 | TGCAGCGTTGAGTTAGATGGCTACACCTTC | CSVELDGYTF
TRBJ2-7 | NA | NA | TRBV10-1 | TGCGCCAGCAGTGAATACAGGGAGGCCTCCTACGAGCAGTACTTC | CASSEYREASYEQYF
TRBJ1-2 | NA | NA | TRBV5-4 | TGTGCCAGCAGCCTAGACAGGAATGGCTACACCTTC | CASSLDRNGYTF
TRBJ2-2 | NA | NA | TRBV2 | TGTGCCAGCAGAAGGGCAGCACTCATCACCGGGGAGCTGTTTTTT | CASRRAALITGELFF
TRBJ2-7 | NA | TRBD1 | TRBV7-3 | TGTGCCAGCAGCTTAGGGGACCGGGACAGGGACGAGCAGTACTTC | CASSLGDRDRDEQYF
TRBJ2-7 | NA | TRBD2 | TRBV10-3 | TGTGCCATCAGTGATCCCACCACTAGCGGCCCCCTTTACGAGCAGTACTTC | CAISDPTTSGPLYEQYF
TRBJ2-7 | NA | TRBD2 | TRBV7-2 | TGTGCCAGCAGCTTACTAGCGGGCGGTAACTCCTACGAGCAGTACTTC | CASSLLAGGNSYEQYF
TRBJ2-3 | once | NA | TRBV7-6 | TGTGCCAGCAGCCCCTTGCGGGCAGATACGCAGTATTTT | CASSPLRADTQYF
TRBJ1-6 | NA | NA | TRBV6-1 | TGTGCCAGCAGTGATGAGGACAGTGGTAATTCACCCCTCCACTTT | CASSDEDSGNSPLHF
TRBJ1-1 | NA | NA | TRBV30 | TGTGCCTGGAGTCCCCCGACAAGCATGAACACTGAAGCTTTCTTT | CAWSPPTSMNTEAFF